Each of the 10 T cell receptor beta chains below was sequenced from the same sample in a study of cytomegalovirus exposure and HLA in healthy donors. Primers: 60 Vbeta forward and 13 Jbeta reverse. Assay: immunoSEQ multiplex PCR; the TCRdb copy retains only in-frame clones and omits some. This table has a few hundred thousand clones, 83% appearing once. Source material: PBMCs. These receptors all stem from a girl aged 5 to 17 in good health and CMV-seronegative.

The V gene is TRBV5-1, the J gene TRBJ2-1; D may be TRBD2 (5 bases). Germline V gene data show CDR1 as SGHRS and CDR2 as YFSETQ. V dropped 0 bases and J dropped 0 bases, with 7 bases sitting between them. CDR3 length: 15 residues. The CDR3 here is CASSLAGTSYNEQFF. DNA for the CDR3: TGCGCCAGCAGCTTGGCGGGAACCTCCTACAATGAGCAGTTCTTC.

DNA of the CDR3: TGTGCCAGCAGCTTAACGACTTCTGGGGCCAACGTCCTGACTTTC. It yields the protein CASSLTTSGANVLTF. J is TRBJ2-6 and V is TRBV7-3; no reliable D call. CDR1 is SGHTA and CDR2 is FQGTGA in the germline V gene. The CDR3 covers 15 residues. V was cut by 0 bases and J by 1 base, with 4 bases left in between. Based on the CDR3 plus reference TRBV7-3 and TRBJ2-6, the full variable domain is GAGVSQTPSNKVTEKGKYVELRCDPISGHTALYWYRQSLGQGPEFLIYFQGTGAADDSGLPNDRFFAVRPEGSVSTLKIQRTERGDSAVYLCASSLTTSGANVLTFGAGSRLTVL.

This clone was detected once. The V and J genes are TRBV11-2 and TRBJ2-5; TRBD2 matches 8 bases. This CDR3 is built from 16 residues. Germline trimming cut 5 bases from V and 1 base from J; bases unmatched to any gene: 9. The germline CDR1 and CDR2 sequences are SGHAT and FQNNGV. The CDR3, as DNA: TGTGCCAGCAGCGGTGGGGTGCGGGGGGCCCAAGAGACCCAGTACTTC. This codes for CASSGGVRGAQETQYF. Combining the CDR3 with reference TRBV11-2 and TRBJ2-5 gives the whole variable domain EAGVAQSPRYKIIEKRQSVAFWCNPISGHATLYWYQQILGQGPKLLIQFQNNGVVDDSQLPKDRFSAERLKGVDSTLKIQPAKLEDSAVYLCASSGGVRGAQETQYFGPGTRLLVL.

CDR3 in DNA: TGTGCCAGCAGCTTGACACAGGCTAATGAAAAACTGTTTTTT. Protein product: CASSLTQANEKLFF. V is TRBV5-4 and J is TRBJ1-4; TRBD1 is a possible D gene (5 bases). The CDR3 length is 14 residues. Deletions cut 1 base from V and 3 bases from J, with 7 bases between. Germline V gene lookup returns CDR1 SGHNT and CDR2 YYREEE (reference sequence).

J is TRBJ1-5 and V is TRBV30; D remains ambiguous. The germline V gene encodes CDR1 GTSNPN and CDR2 SVGIG (reference sequence). Trimming took 4 bases from V and 0 from J, leaving 22 bases between them. The length of the CDR3 is 18 residues. CDR3 DNA: TGTGCCTGGATCGCGGATCCCGGTATTTTAGATAGCAATCAGCCCCAGCATTTT. Amino acid sequence: CAWIADPGILDSNQPQHF.

This clone is a singleton in its sample. This rearrangement joins TRBV5-1 to TRBJ2-1, with 7 bases lining up with TRBD2. This CDR3 region has 18 residues. Germline trimming cut 4 bases from V and 5 bases from J; bases unmatched to any gene: 18. From germline, CDR1 is SGHRS and CDR2 YFSETQ. In DNA form, the CDR3 reads TGCGCCAGCAGCCAGGGATTTTTTAAGCGGGAAGGGGACAATGAGCAGTTCTTC. This translates into CASSQGFFKREGDNEQFF.

The chain recombines TRBV29-1 with TRBJ2-3, with TRBD1 matching 7 bases. The V and J ends lost 4 bases and 1 base, in that order; junction bases with no gene match: 2. There are 13 residues in the CDR3. CDR1 and CDR2 (germline): SQVTM, ANQGSEA. The CDR3 nucleotides are TGCAGCGTTGGACAGGGAGGCACAGATACGCAGTATTTT. It is translated as CSVGQGGTDTQYF.

This sequence joins TRBV18 and TRBJ2-2; TRBD1 aligns across 7 bases. The ends lost 1 base at V and 0 bases at J; junction bases unmatched: 8. The CDR3 is 18 residues long. The germline V gene encodes CDR1 KGHSH and CDR2 LQKENI. Here the CDR3 DNA reads TGTGCCAGCTCACCACAGAGACAGGGAGCCGCGAACACCGGGGAGCTGTTTTTT. This sequence encodes CASSPQRQGAANTGELFF.

The chain uses TRBV6-1 and TRBJ1-4; a weak D match, TRBD1 (5 bases). Germline V lookup: CDR1 MNHNS, CDR2 SASEGT. The CDR3 runs to 14 residues. Trimming left V 4 bases short and J 0 bases short, with 6 bases between. The chain's CDR3 is CASSVGPTNEKLFF. Written as DNA, the CDR3 is TGTGCCAGCAGTGTGGGGCCAACTAATGAAAAACTGTTTTTT.

The chain recombines TRBV13 with TRBJ2-3, with D maybe TRBD2 (5 bases). Germline loops: CDR1 PRHDT, CDR2 FYEKMQ (reference sequence). With 5 bases removed from V and 4 bases from J, the gap between germline ends came to 25 bases. CDR3 length: 18 amino acids. CDR3 protein: CASSPRTRLAAIADTQYF. Written as DNA, the CDR3 is TGTGCCAGCAGCCCCAGGACGCGGCTAGCCGCGATAGCAGATACGCAGTATTTT.